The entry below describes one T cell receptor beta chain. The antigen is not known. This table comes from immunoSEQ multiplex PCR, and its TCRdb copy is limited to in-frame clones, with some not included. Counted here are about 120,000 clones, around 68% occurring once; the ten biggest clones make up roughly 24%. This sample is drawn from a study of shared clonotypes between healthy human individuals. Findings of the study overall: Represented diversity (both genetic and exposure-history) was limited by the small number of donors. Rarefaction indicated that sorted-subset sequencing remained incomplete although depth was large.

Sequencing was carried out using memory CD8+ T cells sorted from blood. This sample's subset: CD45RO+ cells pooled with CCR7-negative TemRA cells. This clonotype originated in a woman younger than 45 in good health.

CDR3 DNA: TGCAGCGTTGGGGATCCCTACGAGCAGTACTTC. It yields the protein CSVGDPYEQYF. V gene TRBV29-1 combines with J gene TRBJ2-5, with D uncertain. The last part of the DNA fits TRBJ2-7 better; the J call may be wrong. Germline V lookup: CDR1 SQVTM, CDR2 ANQGSEA. This CDR3 has 11 residues.